This paragraph reports one T cell receptor (beta chain). Its antigen remains unidentified. CDR1 and CDR2 from the germline V gene are GTSNPN and SVGIG (reference sequence). With 2 bases removed from V and 4 bases from J, the gap between germline ends came to 11 bases. The CDR3 is made up of 13 amino acids. It was with 60 Vbeta and 13 Jbeta primers that the PCR ran. Clones were read by immunoSEQ multiplex PCR, and TCRdb kept only the in-frame ones, dropping some. The sample lists 100,000 to 150,000 clones; approximately 70% were seen once. This sample is drawn from a study of cytomegalovirus exposure and HLA in healthy donors. Broader study findings: Across donors, presence/absence analyses took sequencing depth to be roughly uniform. One cluster of highly shared sequence variants probably arose as a sequencing artifact. What TCR beta sequences reportedly achieved was accurate prediction of HLA-A and HLA-B alleles in most subjects. The study designated fewer than 200 TCR beta chains cytomegalovirus-associated.

This TCR came from a man in his sixties in good health and CMV-seropositive. The chain combines TRBV30 with TRBJ2-5; D is undetermined. Sample: PBMCs. In DNA form, the CDR3 reads TGTGCCTGGAGTCTAATCGCCGCAGAGACCCAGTACTTC. Translating it yields CAWSLIAAETQYF.